These T cell receptor beta chains were read from a single sample in a study of T-cell memory formation after mild COVID-19. TCRdb used MiXCR to reprocess the 5' RACE reads, holding one entry per CDR3 protein. The data show roughly 150,000 distinct CDR3 sequences, with 10% to 15% seen just once and 3.3% held by the top ten. The source material was PBMCs or a T cell subset sorted from them (not recorded which). These TCRs come from a man between 18 and 29 years old who had mild COVID-19 (a few samples of this study predate the infection). Cell type and time point are not known. Both conserved end residues are part of each CDR3. The D gene is left open where the match is weak. Only some rows state a clone size, as once, few, many or a class for expanded clones.

clone_size	v_call	d_call	j_call	cdr3_length	cdr3_aa	cdr3_nt
few	TRBV7-2	TRBD1	TRBJ1-2	13	CASTDRGGYGYTF	TGTGCCAGCACGGACAGGGGAGGGTATGGCTACACCTTC
.	TRBV29-1	.	TRBJ2-6	14	CSVFSGSGANVLTF	TGCAGCGTATTTTCAGGCTCTGGGGCCAACGTCCTGACTTTC
.	TRBV4-3	TRBD2	TRBJ2-2	17	CASSQDPAGGNTGELFF	TGCGCCAGCAGCCAAGATCCAGCGGGGGGCAACACCGGGGAGCTGTTTTTT
.	TRBV10-3	TRBD1	TRBJ1-6	20	CAISESGQGVYSLYNSPLHF	TGTGCCATCAGTGAGTCCGGACAGGGGGTGTATTCTCTCTATAATTCACCCCTCCACTTT
.	TRBV4-1	.	TRBJ1-4	14	CASSPGPADEKLFF	TGCGCCAGCAGCCCCGGACCGGCGGATGAAAAACTGTTTTTT
.	TRBV25-1	TRBD1	TRBJ2-7	15	CASSDVTGGLYEQYF	TGTGCCAGCAGTGACGTGACAGGGGGCTTGTACGAGCAGTACTTC
many	TRBV5-1	.	TRBJ2-3	14	CASRRVLGEDTQYF	TGCGCCAGCAGACGGGTATTAGGTGAAGATACGCAGTATTTT
.	TRBV20-1	TRBD1	TRBJ1-2	12	CSATDRGYGYTF	TGCAGTGCAACCGACAGGGGCTATGGCTACACCTTC
many	TRBV3-1	.	TRBJ2-5	15	CASSPPWGGPETQYF	TGTGCCAGCAGCCCCCCGTGGGGGGGCCCGGAGACCCAGTACTTC
few	TRBV20-1	TRBD2	TRBJ2-5	13	CRGLAGNQETQYF	TGCAGAGGACTAGCGGGGAACCAAGAGACCCAGTACTTC
few	TRBV28	.	TRBJ2-3	12	CLSGTSTDTQYF	TGTTTGTCGGGGACTAGCACAGATACGCAGTATTTT
.	TRBV20-1	.	TRBJ1-6	16	CSAKVRASSYNSPLHF	TGCAGTGCTAAGGTCCGTGCCAGCTCCTATAATTCACCCCTCCACTTT
few	TRBV6-2/TRBV6-3	.	TRBJ1-1	13	CASTRPVNTEAFF	TGTGCCAGCACGCGCCCGGTGAACACTGAAGCTTTCTTT
few	TRBV10-3	.	TRBJ2-5	14	CAISDGGLVETQYF	TGTGCCATCAGTGACGGGGGCCTGGTTGAGACCCAGTACTTC
.	TRBV18	.	TRBJ1-3	14	CASTTGSSGNTIYF	TGTGCCAGCACCACGGGGTCCTCTGGAAACACCATATATTTT
.	TRBV29-1	.	TRBJ2-3	14	CSVGRDRGTDTQYF	TGCAGCGTTGGACGTGACCGGGGCACAGATACGCAGTATTTT
.	TRBV7-2	.	TRBJ2-3	14	CASSRSATTDTQYF	TGTGCCAGCAGCCGTAGTGCCACCACAGATACGCAGTATTTT
many	TRBV3-1	.	TRBJ1-2	15	CASSLGDGYFYGYTF	TGTGCCAGCAGCCTTGGGGACGGCTACTTCTATGGCTACACCTTC
few	TRBV12-3/TRBV12-4	TRBD2	TRBJ2-5	14	CASTQGGYGETQYF	TGTGCCAGCACTCAGGGAGGGTACGGAGAGACCCAGTACTTC
.	TRBV7-9	TRBD1	TRBJ1-2	16	CASSPIDRGGFFGYTF	TGTGCCAGCAGCCCTATCGACAGGGGGGGCTTTTTTGGCTACACCTTC
many	TRBV7-2	TRBD2	TRBJ2-3	16	CASRKDAGGSGDTQYF	TGTGCCAGCAGGAAGGACGCGGGGGGCTCGGGAGATACGCAGTATTTT
many	TRBV5-1	TRBD2	TRBJ2-3	16	CASSSGTSGSTDTQYF	TGCGCCAGCAGCTCCGGGACTAGCGGGAGCACAGATACGCAGTATTTT
.	TRBV7-9	.	TRBJ2-7	18	CASSLATFPRVRSYEQYF	TGTGCCAGCAGCTTAGCCACGTTCCCACGGGTGAGGTCCTACGAGCAGTACTTC
.	TRBV20-1	.	TRBJ2-3	15	CSARRGRDGTDTQYF	TGCAGTGCTAGGCGGGGGCGGGACGGCACAGATACGCAGTATTTT
many	TRBV5-1	TRBD2	TRBJ2-3	13	CASNSGGHDTQYF	TGCGCCAGCAACAGCGGGGGCCACGATACGCAGTATTTT
few	TRBV5-1	TRBD1	TRBJ2-5	15	CASSLGGQGGETQYF	TGCGCCAGCAGCCTGGGCGGACAGGGCGGCGAGACCCAGTACTTC
.	TRBV28	.	TRBJ2-3	14	CASSTSPRWDTQYF	TGTGCCAGCAGTACTAGCCCCAGGTGGGATACGCAGTATTTT
.	TRBV5-1	TRBD1	TRBJ1-1	17	CASSLGQGALLRTEAFF	TGCGCCAGCAGCTTAGGACAGGGGGCCCTCCTGAGGACTGAAGCTTTCTTT
few	TRBV21-1	.	TRBJ1-2	12	CASGGSFYGYTF	TGTGCCAGCGGAGGATCTTTCTATGGCTACACCTTC
many	TRBV10-3	.	TRBJ2-1	16	CAISERSPREGLEQFF	TGTGCCATCAGTGAAAGGTCCCCCCGTGAGGGGCTTGAGCAGTTCTTC
few	TRBV7-9	.	TRBJ1-4	13	CASSLEEGEKLFF	TGTGCCAGCAGCTTAGAGGAGGGAGAAAAACTGTTTTTT
few	TRBV7-2	.	TRBJ2-4	13	CASSRTAKNIQYF	TGTGCCAGCAGCCGCACAGCCAAAAACATTCAGTACTTC
.	TRBV12-3/TRBV12-4	.	TRBJ2-1	16	CASSFPAGTNDNEQFF	TGTGCCAGCAGTTTTCCGGCGGGGACGAACGACAATGAGCAGTTCTTC
.	TRBV5-6	.	TRBJ1-3	14	CASRTGPSGNTIYF	TGTGCCAGCAGAACAGGGCCCTCTGGAAACACCATATATTTT
few	TRBV6-5	.	TRBJ2-4	17	CASRHTGTAGGKNIQYF	TGTGCCAGCAGGCATACCGGGACAGCGGGCGGAAAAAACATTCAGTACTTC
few	TRBV24-1	TRBD1	TRBJ2-2	16	CATSDPGQGEVGELFF	TGTGCCACCAGTGACCCGGGACAGGGGGAGGTCGGGGAGCTGTTTTTT
few	TRBV9	.	TRBJ1-1	16	CASSLTPVTGETEAFF	TGTGCCAGCAGCCTAACCCCTGTGACGGGCGAAACTGAAGCTTTCTTT
few	TRBV7-3	TRBD1	TRBJ2-2	16	CASSLMTGSSTGELFF	TGTGCCAGCAGCTTAATGACAGGGAGTTCTACCGGGGAGCTGTTTTTT
many	TRBV10-2	TRBD1	TRBJ1-6	14	CASSRQGINSPLHF	TGCGCCAGCAGCCGACAGGGAATTAATTCACCCCTCCACTTT
.	TRBV24-1	.	TRBJ2-3	17	CATSDFEGGGPTDTQYF	TGTGCCACCAGTGATTTCGAAGGCGGGGGCCCCACAGATACGCAGTATTTT
.	TRBV15	.	TRBJ2-5	13	CATSRGPGETQYF	TGTGCCACCAGCCGGGGCCCGGGAGAGACCCAGTACTTC
few	TRBV12-3/TRBV12-4	.	TRBJ1-1	13	CASRGAVGTEAFF	TGTGCCAGCAGAGGAGCGGTGGGGACTGAAGCTTTCTTT
few	TRBV10-3	.	TRBJ2-3	13	CAILIDSSDTQYF	TGTGCCATTTTAATAGATTCTTCAGATACGCAGTATTTT
.	TRBV7-2	.	TRBJ1-3	15	CASSFEPSSGNTIYF	TGTGCCAGCAGCTTCGAGCCCAGCTCTGGAAACACCATATATTTT
.	TRBV5-1	.	TRBJ2-5	15	CASSLDRLPQETQYF	TGCGCCAGCAGCTTGGACAGGCTCCCCCAAGAGACCCAGTACTTC
many	TRBV28	.	TRBJ2-3	16	CASSPPGVRSPGTQYF	TGTGCCAGCAGTCCCCCGGGAGTACGAAGTCCGGGTACGCAGTATTTT
many	TRBV20-1	TRBD1	TRBJ1-2	15	CSARERTGGLGGYTF	TGCAGTGCTAGAGAAAGGACAGGGGGCCTGGGTGGCTACACCTTC
.	TRBV18	.	TRBJ1-1	17	CASSPPNGRAIGTEAFF	TGTGCCAGCTCACCACCGAATGGAAGAGCGATCGGCACTGAAGCTTTCTTT
few	TRBV14	.	TRBJ2-5	13	CASSRRRGETQYF	TGTGCCAGCAGCCGTCGTCGGGGAGAGACCCAGTACTTC
.	TRBV10-3	TRBD2	TRBJ2-1	15	CAISKIAGGLNEQFF	TGTGCCATCAGCAAAATTGCGGGGGGGCTCAATGAGCAGTTCTTC
.	TRBV6-2/TRBV6-3	.	TRBJ2-3	15	CASSRIAAFEDTQYF	TGTGCCAGCAGCCGAATCGCAGCATTTGAAGATACGCAGTATTTT
.	TRBV7-3	.	TRBJ2-1	13	CASSRYQGGEQFF	TGTGCCAGCAGCCGATATCAGGGGGGCGAGCAGTTCTTC
few	TRBV7-9	.	TRBJ1-2	12	CASSPTADGYTF	TGTGCCAGCAGCCCTACCGCGGATGGCTACACCTTC
many	TRBV7-2	.	TRBJ1-1	13	CASSSNLNTEAFF	TGTGCCAGCAGCTCAAACCTAAACACTGAAGCTTTCTTT
few	TRBV29-1	.	TRBJ2-3	16	CSVRRGGEPGTDTQYF	TGCAGCGTTCGTCGAGGTGGGGAGCCGGGCACAGATACGCAGTATTTT
.	TRBV5-1	.	TRBJ1-6	14	CASSLGVGDSPLHF	TGCGCCAGCAGCTTGGGGGTGGGGGATTCACCCCTCCACTTT
.	TRBV24-1	TRBD2	TRBJ2-5	19	CATSDRASGTSSREETQYF	TGTGCCACCAGTGATAGAGCCTCCGGGACTAGCTCCAGGGAAGAGACCCAGTACTTC
few	TRBV10-1	TRBD2	TRBJ2-1	14	CASSGLAGSVEQFF	TGCGCCAGCAGCGGACTAGCGGGGTCGGTTGAGCAGTTCTTC
few	TRBV2	.	TRBJ2-2	13	CASSERRTGELFF	TGTGCCAGCAGTGAAAGGCGCACCGGGGAGCTGTTTTTT